This section outlines one TCR beta chain sequence together with its context. Its antigen is still unknown. Isolated RNA was reverse transcribed in full, so expressed TCRB transcripts were sequenced. The method was immunoSEQ multiplex PCR; TCRdb's version includes in-frame clones alone and lacks a portion of them. The data show some 180,000 clones, with about 12% seen just once and 0.62% held by the top ten. This specimen belongs to a study of beta chain features in type 1 diabetes. Study-wide results and caveats: Patients with type 1 diabetes showed fewer VDJ junction insertions and more deletions.

The CDR3 consists of 15 residues. V dropped 4 bases and J dropped 5 bases, with 15 bases sitting between them. CDR1 and CDR2 from the germline V gene are SGHVS and FQNEAQ. This chain links TRBV7-8 with TRBJ2-1; maybe TRBD2 (5 bases). The sequenced sample consisted of central memory CD4+ T cells from blood. The receptor was isolated from a woman between 18 and 29 years old in good health. This chain's CDR3 is CASSWTAQINNEQFF. The CDR3 DNA reads as TGTGCCAGCAGCTGGACTGCCCAAATCAACAATGAGCAGTTCTTC.